One sample yielded the 30 T cell receptor beta chains listed below, sequenced in a study of human T cells and chemical hapten exposure. Time point reported: pre-sensitization, week 0. The treatment: therapeutic diphenylcyclopropenone sensitization with weekly scalp DPC. MiXCR, applied by TCRdb to the RACE reads, yields one record per CDR3 protein. The sample holds fewer than 140,000 distinct CDR3 sequences, 9.5% to 15% seen once. The sample was whole blood, taken in connection with sensitization to the hapten diphenylcyclopropenone (DPC). Every receptor here comes from a woman aged 50 to 60 with alopecia areata. Some clones in this sample may be carry-over from other donors' samples.

The rearrangement joins TRBV6-4 to TRBJ2-1, with 8 bases identical to TRBD2. The CDR3 extends over 15 amino acids. The V and J ends lost 3 bases and 3 bases, in that order; junction bases with no gene match: 4. Germline V gene lookup returns CDR1 MRHNA and CDR2 SNTAGT. The CDR3 coding sequence is TGTGCCAGCAGTGAAGAAAGCGGGAGCTACAATGAGCAGTTCTTC. Translated: CASSEESGSYNEQFF.

This chain joins TRBV9 and TRBJ2-7; D is possibly TRBD1 or TRBD2 (5 bases each). V lost 2 bases and J lost 2, with 8 bases in between. CDR3 size: 13 residues. Germline CDR1 reads SGDLS; CDR2 reads YYNGEE. CDR3 in DNA: TGTGCCAGCAGCGTGGGACCCACCTACGAGCAGTACTTC. Amino acids: CASSVGPTYEQYF.

The sample holds a few counts of this clonotype. The CDR3 sequence is CASSLAPVIHEQYF. The CDR3, as DNA: TGTGCCAGCAGCTTAGCCCCAGTTATCCACGAGCAGTACTTC. The rearrangement links TRBV7-8 to TRBJ2-7, with D hard to call. Trimming took off 0 bases at V and 5 bases at J, with 11 bases between the two ends. The CDR3 runs to 14 residues. Per germline, CDR1 SGHVS and CDR2 FQNEAQ.

In this sample, this clonotype turned up a few times. The chain joins TRBV10-3 to TRBJ1-1, with TRBD1 matching 7 bases. Trimming removed 5 bases from V and 0 bases from J; junction bases left unmatched: 9. Germline assignment: CDR1 ENHRY and CDR2 SYGVKD. The CDR3 covers 16 residues. CDR3 sequence: CAISRTGPIMNTEAFF. CDR3 nucleotides: TGTGCCATCAGTCGGACAGGACCGATTATGAACACTGAAGCTTTCTTT.

J is TRBJ2-2 and V is TRBV28, with 9 bases aligning to TRBD1. The germline V gene has CDR1 MDHEN and CDR2 SYDVKM. This CDR3 region has 14 residues. Germline trimming cut 5 bases from V and 15 bases from J; bases unmatched to any gene: 13. CDR3 region: CASSLIQGAGKLFF. DNA for the CDR3: TGTGCCAGCAGTCTAATACAGGGGGCCGGGAAGTTGTTTTTT.

This clonotype has ten or more counts. This chain connects TRBV11-2 to TRBJ1-1, with D hard to call. From germline, CDR1 is SGHAT and CDR2 FQNNGV. Trimming shortened V by 0 bases and J by 5 bases, and 10 bases separated the two germline ends. This CDR3 region has 14 residues. The CDR3: CASSLEGRGTEAFF. DNA for the CDR3: TGTGCCAGCAGCTTAGAGGGGAGAGGAACTGAAGCTTTCTTT.

The rearrangement links TRBV6-5 to TRBJ2-7; TRBD1 agrees at 12 bases. The CDR3 extends over 15 amino acids. V lost 6 bases to trimming and J lost 7 bases; unmatched junction nucleotides: 10. Germline values: CDR1 MNHEY, CDR2 SVGAGI. The CDR3 DNA sequence: TGTGCCAGCAGCTATCAGGGACAGGGGGCCCGTGAGCAGTACTTC. The encoded protein is CASSYQGQGAREQYF.

Ten or more counts support this clonotype. This chain links TRBV7-9 with TRBJ1-1; the D is unclear. The germline gives CDR1 SEHNR, CDR2 FQNEAQ (reference sequence). This CDR3 is 13 amino acids long. The V gene lost 2 bases and the J gene lost 6 bases, with 10 bases spanning the gap. This CDR3 reads CASSLTGASEAFF. The CDR3 coding sequence is TGTGCCAGCAGCTTAACGGGAGCATCTGAAGCTTTCTTT.

This sequence joins TRBV3-1 and TRBJ1-1; 7 bases align to TRBD1. The CDR3 has 13 amino acids. Germline CDR1 LGHDT, CDR2 YNNKEL (reference sequence). The V and J ends lost 5 bases and 4 bases, in that order; junction bases with no gene match: 4. In nucleotides, the CDR3 is TGTGCCAGCAGCGGGACAGAGGGCACTGAAGCTTTCTTT. This sequence encodes CASSGTEGTEAFF.

The genes are TRBV7-9 and TRBJ1-6; D uncertain. V lost 1 base to trimming and J lost 8 bases, with 6 bases between them. CDR3 length equals 13 residues. Germline V lookup: CDR1 SEHNR, CDR2 FQNEAQ (reference sequence). In DNA, the CDR3 is TGTGCCAGCAGCTTAGTTTGGGATTCACCCCTCCACTTT. It translates to CASSLVWDSPLHF.

This clonotype was seen more than once but under ten times. The J gene is TRBJ1-4, the V gene TRBV25-1; 7 nucleotides align to TRBD1. CDR3 length: 17 residues. From germline, CDR1 is MGHDK and CDR2 SYGVNS. J was trimmed by 0 bases and V by 7 bases; bases with no gene match: 11. The CDR3 region is CASTERGGLATNEKLFF. The CDR3 nucleotides are TGTGCCAGCACCGAGAGAGGGGGCCTTGCAACTAATGAAAAACTGTTTTTT. Based on the CDR3 plus reference TRBV25-1 and TRBJ1-4, the full variable domain is EADIYQTPRYLVIGTGKKITLECSQTMGHDKMYWYQQDPGMELHLIHYSYGVNSTEKGDLSSESTVSRIRTEHFPLTLESARPSHTSQYLCASTERGGLATNEKLFFGSGTQLSVL.

The V gene is TRBV7-9, the J gene TRBJ2-7, with D unclear. The CDR3 has 13 residues. The germline V and J ends were trimmed by 5 bases and 6 bases, with 14 bases remaining between them. Germline V gene lookup returns CDR1 SEHNR and CDR2 FQNEAQ (reference sequence). CDR3 region: CASSPFHALEQYF. The CDR3 DNA is TGTGCCAGCAGCCCCTTCCATGCCCTCGAGCAGTACTTC.

The chain couples TRBV6-5 to TRBJ2-7; D is tentatively TRBD1 or TRBD2 (5 bases each). The germline V gene has CDR1 MNHEY and CDR2 SVGAGI. The CDR3 covers 16 residues. V lost 4 bases and J 0 bases, leaving 16 bases between the germline ends. The CDR3 DNA reads as TGTGCCAGCAGTTTTCGTGGGACGGAAAGCTCCTACGAGCAGTACTTC. Its translation is CASSFRGTESSYEQYF.

The V call is TRBV18, the J call TRBJ2-3; TRBD1 matches at 7 bases. This CDR3 is 16 amino acids long. V shed 2 bases, J shed 0 bases, and the junction held 5 bases outside the gene matches. Germline V lookup: CDR1 KGHSH, CDR2 LQKENI. This CDR3 is CASSPGTAFSTDTQYF. Here the CDR3 DNA reads TGTGCCAGCTCACCAGGGACAGCCTTTAGCACAGATACGCAGTATTTT. The entire variable domain, with the rest obtained from reference TRBV18 and TRBJ2-3, is as follows: NAGVMQNPRHLVRRRGQEARLRCSPMKGHSHVYWYRQLPEEGLKFMVYLQKENIIDESGMPKERFSAEFPKEGPSILRIQQVVRGDSAAYFCASSPGTAFSTDTQYFGPGTRLTVL.

J is TRBJ1-1 and V is TRBV28, with a weak D call TRBD1 (6 bases). Per germline, CDR1 MDHEN and CDR2 SYDVKM. V lost 1 base and J 3 bases, leaving 18 bases between the germline ends. The CDR3 is made up of 17 amino acids. The CDR3 DNA is TGTGCCAGCAGTTTATTATATCTGGGGGGCATTGACACTGAAGCTTTCTTT. Translating it yields CASSLLYLGGIDTEAFF.

This clonotype was seen a handful of times. This chain links TRBV12-3 or TRBV12-4 with TRBJ2-1; D is undetermined. The CDR3 runs to 12 residues. Trimming stripped 6 bases from V and 7 bases from J, with 10 bases between. The CDR3 loop reads CASRLVGNEQFF. CDR3 bases: TGTGCCAGCAGATTGGTAGGGAATGAGCAGTTCTTC.

This chain links TRBV28 with TRBJ2-5; maybe TRBD2 (5 bases). V was clipped by 8 bases and J by 10 bases, with 17 bases between them. CDR1 and CDR2 (germline): MDHEN, SYDVKM. CDR3 length: 12 amino acids. As DNA, the CDR3 is TGTGCCAGCCTTTCCAGCGGCGAACACCAGTACTTC. It encodes CASLSSGEHQYF.

Note on this clonotype: A much larger clonotype is one base distant, so this may be a read error. The chain joins TRBV28 to TRBJ2-3; 7 positions agree with TRBD1. The germline V gene has CDR1 MDHEN and CDR2 SYDVKM. This CDR3 spans 16 amino acids. Losses at the gene ends were 2 bases for V and 4 bases for J; bases not matched to a gene: 9. The CDR3 nucleotides are TGTGCCAGCAGTTTAGCCGGGACAGAGACATCAGATACGCAGTATTTT. This translates into CASSLAGTETSDTQYF. The full variable domain, its missing parts supplied by reference TRBV28 and TRBJ2-3, is DVKVTQSSRYLVKRTGEKVFLECVQDMDHENMFWYRQDPGLGLRLIYFSYDVKMKEKGDIPEGYSVSREKKERFSLILESASTNQTSMYLCASSLAGTETSDTQYFGPGTRLTVL.

This rearrangement joins TRBV2 to TRBJ1-1; D may be TRBD1 (5 bases). Deletions cut 6 bases from V and 0 bases from J, with 11 bases between. CDR3 length: 14 residues. The germline CDR1 and CDR2 sequences are SNHLY and FYNNEI. The CDR3 DNA reads as TGTGCCAGCAGAAAGGAGGGACTGAACACTGAAGCTTTCTTT. The encoded protein is CASRKEGLNTEAFF.

This clonotype has just a few counts. The chain recombines TRBV6-2 or TRBV6-3 with TRBJ2-1; 10 nucleotides align to TRBD2. V was pared by 6 bases and J by 8 bases, with 10 bases of the junction left unmatched. The CDR3 sequence is 15 residues long. From germline, CDR1 is MNHEY and CDR2 SVGEGT. The CDR3 protein is CASSPLAGVDYEQFF. CDR3 in DNA: TGTGCCAGCAGCCCCCTAGCGGGAGTGGATTATGAGCAGTTCTTC.

This clonotype was counted only a few times. The chain is built from TRBV12-3 or TRBV12-4 and TRBJ2-3; no definite D call. V was cut by 6 bases and J by 7 bases, with 8 bases left in between. This CDR3 contains 11 residues. The DNA for the CDR3 is TGTGCCAGCAGCAACCCCTATACGCAGTATTTT. Amino acid sequence: CASSNPYTQYF.

The sample holds many counts of this clonotype. This chain links TRBV20-1 with TRBJ2-1; D might be TRBD2 (7 bases). The CDR3 has 16 residues. Germline values: CDR1 DFQATT, CDR2 SNEGSKA (reference sequence). V was pared by 6 bases and J by 4 bases, with 22 bases between. CDR3 region: CSAQDAGRGLYNEQFF. CDR3 DNA: TGCAGTGCCCAAGATGCGGGGAGGGGGTTATACAATGAGCAGTTCTTC.

This clonotype was observed a handful of times. This CDR3 is CASSIAQGLGSPLHF. The DNA for the CDR3 is TGTGCCAGTAGTATTGCCCAGGGTCTGGGTTCACCCCTCCACTTT. V and J are TRBV19 and TRBJ1-6, with D possibly matching TRBD1 (5 bases). The CDR3 loop spans 15 amino acids. The V gene lost 3 bases and the J gene lost 9 bases, with 15 bases spanning the gap. The V gene's germline CDR1 is LNHDA and CDR2 SQIVND (reference sequence).

V and J are TRBV5-4 and TRBJ2-7; 9 bases align to TRBD1. CDR3 length: 14 residues. J gave up 4 bases and V 4 bases, and 6 bases lay outside the gene matches. Germline loops: CDR1 SGHNT, CDR2 YYREEE (reference sequence). The CDR3, as DNA: TGTGCCAGCAGCCCCCGACAGGGGGTTTACGAGCAGTACTTC. This codes for CASSPRQGVYEQYF. Drawing the rest from reference TRBV5-4 and TRBJ2-7, the complete variable domain is ETGVTQSPTHLIKTRGQQVTLRCSSQSGHNTVSWYQQALGQGPQFIFQYYREEENGRGNFPPRFSGLQFPNYSSELNVNALELDDSALYLCASSPRQGVYEQYFGPGTRLTVT.

Many counts were recorded for this clonotype. The gene calls are TRBV29-1 and TRBJ2-1, with D perhaps TRBD1 or TRBD2 (5 bases each). Germline V gene lookup returns CDR1 SQVTM and CDR2 ANQGSEA. The CDR3 has 18 amino acids. V shed 7 bases and J shed 0 bases, with 25 bases lying between them. The CDR3 loop is CSAEGSRSTFSSYNEQFF. DNA of the CDR3: TGCAGCGCCGAGGGGTCCAGGTCGACTTTTAGCTCCTACAATGAGCAGTTCTTC.

The genes are TRBV28 and TRBJ1-2, with a possible D match to TRBD1 (5 bases). Trimming removed 2 bases at V and 0 bases at J, with 10 bases between. The germline CDR1 and CDR2 sequences are MDHEN and SYDVKM. The CDR3 has 15 residues. CDR3 protein: CASSLRTPSNYGYTF. In DNA form, the CDR3 reads TGTGCCAGCAGTTTACGGACACCGTCTAACTATGGCTACACCTTC.

The chain links TRBV27 to TRBJ2-2; no clear D. The V gene lost 2 bases and the J gene lost 0 bases, with 7 bases spanning the gap. The CDR3 is made up of 15 amino acids. CDR1 and CDR2 (germline): MNHEY, SMNVEV (reference sequence). This CDR3 is CASSLVGPNTGELFF. The CDR3 DNA reads TGTGCCAGCAGTTTAGTGGGCCCGAACACCGGGGAGCTGTTTTTT.

This clonotype was recorded at least ten times. V and J are TRBV6-6 and TRBJ1-4, with D possibly TRBD1 on 6 matching bases. There are 14 residues in the CDR3. CDR1 is MNHNY and CDR2 is SVGAGI in the germline V gene (reference sequence). V was shortened by 5 bases and J by 7 bases, with 14 bases between the two germline ends. CDR3 coding DNA: TGTGCCAGCAGTCGCGGGGGCGCCGGTGAAAAACTGTTTTTT. Its translation is CASSRGGAGEKLFF.

This clonotype appeared a few times. The chain joins TRBV29-1 to TRBJ1-2; D is perhaps TRBD1 (5 bases). The CDR3 has 12 amino acids. Germline V gives CDR1 SQVTM, CDR2 ANQGSEA. V was trimmed by 5 bases and J by 4 bases, leaving 11 bases between them. The CDR3 DNA reads as TGCAGCGTTTCCCGACAGACCTATGGCTACACCTTC. Protein: CSVSRQTYGYTF. The full variable domain, rest sourced from reference TRBV29-1 and TRBJ1-2, is SAVISQKPSRDICQRGTSLTIQCQVDSQVTMMFWYRQQPGQSLTLIATANQGSEATYESGFVIDKFPISRPNLTFSTLTVSNMSPEDSSIYLCSVSRQTYGYTFGSGTRLTVV.

The chain has TRBV4-1 and TRBJ2-3, with TRBD2 identical over 7 bases. Germline assignment: CDR1 MGHRA and CDR2 YSYEKL. V lost 0 bases and J lost 8; bases outside the gene matches: 11. This CDR3 has 16 residues. The CDR3, as DNA: TGCGCCAGCAGCCAAGAATTAGCGGGCTCTGGTGTTACGCAGTATTTT. Encoded protein: CASSQELAGSGVTQYF.